This T cell receptor (beta chain) is from a study of cytomegalovirus exposure and HLA in healthy donors. Study-level points and caveats: Among CMV-associated TCR beta chains, most appeared HLA-restricted in a later analysis. Later on, an analysis showed TCR association rates differing by HLA locus, with DRB1 the most and HLA-C the fewest.

PCR used 60 Vbeta primers and 13 Jbeta primers. Authors' processing steps: The count from a later analysis was some 80 million unique TCR beta chains, around 10 million of them shared. The data were produced by immunoSEQ multiplex PCR, yet TCRdb's version contains in-frame clones alone and is incomplete. From that table come the V and J calls and clone size; the DNA was used to work out D and trimming. The sample includes some 160,000 clones, around four fifths of them seen just once. The CDR3 covers 15 residues. Per the germline V gene, CDR1 is SGHNT and CDR2 is YYREEE (reference sequence). With regard to this clone: Its antigen is not identified.

Source material: PBMCs. This receptor was identified in a male donor in good health and CMV-seronegative. V is TRBV5-4 and J is TRBJ2-5, with D perhaps matching TRBD2 (6 bases). TRBJ2-7 explains the end of the DNA better; the J call may be wrong. The CDR3 nucleotides are TGTGCCAGCAGCTTGGGCGGGATGAGCTCCTACGAGCAGTACTTC. Amino acids: CASSLGGMSSYEQYF.